A single sample gave rise to the 9 T cell receptor beta chains below, sequenced in a study of early T cells in non-severe SARS-CoV-2 infection. In TCRdb, the 5' RACE reads were re-called with MiXCR into one record per CDR3 protein. The data show about 50,000 distinct CDR3 sequences, about 10% seen once. Input material: whole blood. All receptors come from an adult who was a healthcare worker with PCR-confirmed SARS-CoV-2 infection or an uninfected control (not recorded which).

This clonotype was counted many times. V and J are TRBV7-3 and TRBJ2-3; D unclear. The CDR3 runs to 14 residues. The V gene's germline CDR1 is SGHTA and CDR2 FQGTGA. The V end lost 2 bases, the J end lost 0 bases, and 6 bases lay between the germline ends. The CDR3 spells CASSLAVSTDTQYF. CDR3 bases: TGTGCCAGCAGCTTAGCGGTTAGCACAGATACGCAGTATTTT.

This clonotype has ten or more counts. The chain couples TRBV6-1 to TRBJ1-1, with 7 bases lining up with TRBD1. Per germline, CDR1 MNHNS and CDR2 SASEGT. V gave up 7 bases and J gave up 0 bases; unmatched junction bases: 11. The CDR3 contains 16 residues. CDR3 region: CASIRTGQGVNTEAFF. The CDR3 DNA is TGTGCCAGCATCCGGACAGGCCAGGGGGTGAACACTGAAGCTTTCTTT.

At least ten counts were recorded for this clonotype. The chain carries TRBV2 and TRBJ2-6; TRBD1 matches 7 bases. The CDR3 sequence is 15 residues long. Germline V gene sequence: CDR1 SNHLY, CDR2 FYNNEI. V shed 5 bases and J 0 bases; nucleotides not matched to a gene: 1. CDR3 DNA: TGTGCCAGCAGTCGACAGGGCTCTGGGGCCAACGTCCTGACTTTC. It specifies CASSRQGSGANVLTF.

V gene TRBV11-2 combines with J gene TRBJ2-7; D not certain. The ends were cut back, 2 bases at V and 6 bases at J, with 5 bases in the middle. The CDR3 runs to 11 residues. Looked up from germline, CDR1 is SGHAT and CDR2 is FQNNGV. The CDR3 spells CASSLTGEQYF. CDR3 sequence (DNA): TGTGCCAGCAGCTTAACCGGCGAGCAGTACTTC.

The chain combines TRBV19 with TRBJ2-1; TRBD2 might be the D (6 bases). Germline V lookup: CDR1 LNHDA, CDR2 SQIVND (reference sequence). The CDR3 length is 15 residues. The V gene lost 7 bases and the J gene lost 5 bases, with 18 bases spanning the gap. The chain's CDR3 is CASKTGGPGDNEQFF. CDR3 nucleotide sequence: TGTGCCAGTAAAACAGGAGGGCCCGGGGACAATGAGCAGTTCTTC.

As concerns this clonotype: Mismatch with germline at one junction end may stem from a read error. The V and J genes are TRBV20-1 and TRBJ2-5; D ambiguous. From germline, CDR1 is DFQATT and CDR2 SNEGSKA (reference sequence). The CDR3 covers 13 residues. CDR3 sequence: CSATSGSQATQYF. CDR3 coding DNA: TGCAGTGCTACCAGTGGATCACAAGCGACCCAGTACTTC.

The chain combines TRBV5-1 with TRBJ2-2; 11 bases match TRBD1. Unmatched junction bases numbered 4, after V lost 7 bases and J lost 5 bases. The CDR3 has 14 amino acids. From germline, CDR1 is SGHRS and CDR2 YFSETQ. CDR3 in amino acids: CASGQGATTGELFF. The DNA for the CDR3 is TGCGCCAGCGGACAGGGGGCGACTACCGGGGAGCTGTTTTTT.

This clonotype was seen ten or more times. The chain joins TRBV23-1 to TRBJ1-2; 10 bases are shared with TRBD1. TRBV23-1 is an ORF; its function is uncertain. The CDR3 runs to 14 residues. V trimming: 7 bases; J trimming: 3 bases; junction bases outside the gene matches: 5. For the CDR3, the DNA is TGCGCCAGCATTCCGACAGGGGGCGACTATGGCTACACCTTC. It codes for CASIPTGGDYGYTF.

This clonotype was recorded a few times. The chain combines TRBV9 with TRBJ1-1, with a weak D call TRBD1 (5 bases). V lost 1 base and J 6 bases, leaving 16 bases between the germline ends. CDR1 and CDR2 from the germline V gene are SGDLS and YYNGEE. The length of the CDR3 is 15 residues. CDR3 loop: CASSVQGGNTAEAFF. DNA of the CDR3: TGTGCCAGCAGCGTACAGGGCGGGAACACGGCTGAAGCTTTCTTT.